The 32 T cell receptor beta chains listed next were all sequenced from one sample in a study of T cell responses to AZD1222 COVID-19 vaccine. Profiling relied on immunoSEQ multiplex PCR, and the TCRdb table lists in-frame clones only, not all of them. Of roughly 62,000 clones in the sample, more than 70% were seen once. The material sequenced was peripheral blood, taken on day 0 of AZD1222 vaccination. The source of these receptors is an adult in good health.

The genes are TRBV27 and TRBJ2-5; 10 bases are a match to TRBD2. CDR3 length: 13 amino acids. CDR1 is MNHEY, CDR2 SMNVEV, per germline (reference sequence). Trimming cost V 6 bases and J 3 bases; bases outside gene matches: 1. CDR3 DNA: TGTGCCAGCAGCACTAGCGGGAAAGAGACCCAGTACTTC. Its protein is CASSTSGKETQYF.

This chain links TRBV7-9 with TRBJ1-5, with D maybe TRBD1 (5 bases). V dropped 1 base and J dropped 3 bases, with 7 bases sitting between them. Germline values: CDR1 SEHNR, CDR2 FQNEAQ (reference sequence). The CDR3 extends over 14 amino acids. For the CDR3, the DNA is TGTGCCAGCAGCTTAGGACAGCCCAATCAGCCCCAGCATTTT. It yields the protein CASSLGQPNQPQHF.

In nucleotides, the CDR3 is TGCGCCAGCAGCTTCCGGGGGCTGGGGAACACTGAAGCTTTCTTT. The encoded protein is CASSFRGLGNTEAFF. The genes are TRBV5-1 and TRBJ1-1; D perhaps matches TRBD1 (6 bases). The CDR3 contains 15 residues. The germline V gene encodes CDR1 SGHRS and CDR2 YFSETQ. The V gene lost 2 bases and the J gene lost 1 base, with 12 bases spanning the gap.

This sequence joins TRBV4-2 and TRBJ1-2, with D maybe TRBD1 (5 bases). V was pared by 0 bases and J by 8 bases, with 13 bases between. CDR1 and CDR2 from the germline V gene are LGHNA and YNFKEQ. The CDR3 sequence is 14 residues long. CDR3 in amino acids: CASSQDNNDSGYTF. The CDR3, as DNA: TGTGCCAGCAGCCAAGACAATAACGACAGCGGCTACACCTTC.

The chain couples TRBV6-2 or TRBV6-3 to TRBJ2-7; D is possibly TRBD1 (6 bases). The CDR3 totals 13 residues. Per the germline V gene, CDR1 is MNHEY and CDR2 is SVGEGT. The V end lost 2 bases, the J end lost 2 bases, and 7 bases lay between the germline ends. The CDR3 reads CASSYGQTYEQYF. The CDR3 region has the DNA TGTGCCAGCAGTTACGGACAGACCTACGAGCAGTACTTC.

The genes are TRBV4-1 and TRBJ1-2; D perhaps matches TRBD1 (6 bases). Germline CDR1 MGHRA, CDR2 YSYEKL. This CDR3 region has 15 residues. Between the trimmed V and J ends, which lost 1 base and 5 bases, there was a span of 14 bases. CDR3 in amino acids: CASSQAPGQPYGYTF. Written as DNA, the CDR3 is TGCGCCAGCAGCCAAGCCCCGGGACAACCTTATGGCTACACCTTC.

Concerning this clone: Distinct nucleotide sequences in the sample also encode this CDR3. The chain recombines TRBV5-1 with TRBJ1-2; D call uncertain. This CDR3 region has 13 residues. CDR1 and CDR2 (germline): SGHRS, YFSETQ. The V end was cut by 1 base, the J end by 5 bases, with 9 bases between. CDR3 protein: CASSLSGEYGYTF. CDR3 DNA: TGCGCCAGCAGCTTGTCTGGGGAGTATGGCTACACCTTC.

The rearrangement uses TRBV6-2 or TRBV6-3 and TRBJ1-6, with D unclear. This CDR3 has 14 residues. Deletions cut 6 bases from V and 12 bases from J, with 18 bases between. Germline values: CDR1 MNHEY, CDR2 SVGEGT. DNA for the CDR3: TGTGCCAGCAGCCGCATGATTGTCGAAGAACCCCTCCACTTT. Protein sequence: CASSRMIVEEPLHF.

The chain couples TRBV4-3 to TRBJ1-1, with a tentative D call TRBD1 (6 bases). There are 15 residues in the CDR3. Germline CDR1 is LGHNA and CDR2 is YSLEER. Trimming took 6 bases from V and 4 from J, leaving 18 bases between them. This chain's CDR3 is CASSLGSRGGTEAFF. The CDR3 coding sequence is TGCGCCAGCAGTCTCGGGAGCAGGGGAGGCACTGAAGCTTTCTTT.

This clone was counted at least ten times. The genes are TRBV19 and TRBJ2-7, with D hard to call. Trimming shortened V by 5 bases and J by 3 bases, and 11 bases separated the two germline ends. CDR1 LNHDA and CDR2 SQIVND come from the germline V gene (reference sequence). There are 13 residues in the CDR3. The CDR3 region is CASSSVDGYEQYF. CDR3 sequence (DNA): TGTGCCAGTAGTTCTGTCGACGGCTACGAGCAGTACTTC.

To note about this clone: This same CDR3 is encoded by further DNA sequences in the sample. The V gene is TRBV11-2, the J gene TRBJ2-5; no firm D call. The CDR3 covers 11 residues. Between the trimmed V and J ends, which lost 5 bases and 4 bases, there was a span of 5 bases. Germline CDR1 SGHAT, CDR2 FQNNGV. The CDR3 here is CASSIRETQYF. CDR3 coding DNA: TGTGCCAGCAGCATCCGAGAGACCCAGTACTTC.

The chain uses TRBV11-2 and TRBJ1-6; the match to TRBD1 covers 8 bases. Germline trimming cut 1 base from V and 10 bases from J; bases unmatched to any gene: 6. The CDR3 length is 15 residues. CDR1 is SGHAT, CDR2 FQNNGV, per germline. CDR3 residues: CASSLGGQGVSPLHF. The DNA of the CDR3 is TGTGCCAGCAGCTTAGGAGGACAGGGCGTATCACCCCTCCACTTT.

This sequence joins TRBV30 and TRBJ1-5; 8 positions agree with TRBD1. From germline, CDR1 is GTSNPN and CDR2 SVGIG (reference sequence). The CDR3 sequence is 15 residues long. J lost 2 bases, V lost 3 bases, and 6 bases had no gene match. The CDR3 DNA is TGTGCCTGGAGGGATGGGACAGGAGGCAATCAGCCCCAGCATTTT. Its translation is CAWRDGTGGNQPQHF.

This sequence joins TRBV7-2 and TRBJ2-1; TRBD2 agrees at 11 bases. Germline CDR1 reads SGHTA; CDR2 reads FQGNSA. The CDR3 spans 15 residues. Trimming at V came to 5 bases and at J to 2 bases, leaving 2 bases not matched to a gene. The CDR3, as DNA: TGTGCCAGCAGCCCTAGCGGGGGGCCCTACAATGAGCAGTTCTTC. It codes for CASSPSGGPYNEQFF.

The V call is TRBV2, the J call TRBJ1-5; D not resolved. Trimming left V 1 base short and J 3 bases short, with 10 bases between. Germline lookup yields CDR1 SNHLY and CDR2 FYNNEI. This CDR3 contains 15 residues. This CDR3 is CASSEEGTFNQPQHF. CDR3 bases: TGTGCCAGCAGTGAAGAGGGCACTTTCAATCAGCCCCAGCATTTT. Variable domain in full (rest from reference TRBV2 and TRBJ1-5): EPEVTQTPSHQVTQMGQEVILRCVPISNHLYFYWYRQILGQKVEFLVSFYNNEISEKSEIFDDQFSVERPDGSNFTLKIRSTKLEDSAMYFCASSEEGTFNQPQHFGDGTRLSIL.

V is TRBV29-1 and J is TRBJ2-1; tentatively, D is TRBD1 (7 bases). The CDR3 runs 16 residues. The germline CDR1 and CDR2 sequences are SQVTM and ANQGSEA. Trimming shortened V by 7 bases and J by 5 bases, and 24 bases separated the two germline ends. The CDR3 protein is CSATRQGGFFDNEQFF. CDR3 in DNA: TGCAGCGCTACACGCCAGGGGGGCTTCTTCGACAATGAGCAGTTCTTC.

In its sample, this clone was seen once. This chain links TRBV3-1 (or the pseudogene TRBV3-2) with TRBJ2-7; D call uncertain. This CDR3 contains 14 residues. The V end was cut by 4 bases, the J end by 0 bases, with 10 bases between. CDR1 and CDR2 from the germline V gene are LGHDT and YNNKEL (reference sequence). The CDR3 is CASSLDTFSYEQYF. The CDR3 DNA follows: TGTGCCAGCAGCCTCGACACGTTCTCCTACGAGCAGTACTTC.

This clone was detected only once. The junction does not match germline at one end; this may be a read error. The chain carries TRBV5-8 and TRBJ1-2; D unresolved. CDR1 and CDR2 (germline): SGHTS, YDEGEE. This CDR3 region has 17 residues. CDR3 residues: CASSLGDPFRPNYGYTF. CDR3 in DNA: TGTGCCAGCAGCTTGGGCGACCCGTTTCGGCCAAACTATGGCTACACTTTC.

This chain links TRBV4-3 with TRBJ1-2, with no clear D. This CDR3 region has 13 residues. Germline V gene lookup returns CDR1 LGHNA and CDR2 YSLEER. V shed 0 bases and J shed 5 bases, with 7 bases lying between them. The CDR3 here is CASSQEGGYGYTF. The CDR3 DNA reads TGCGCCAGCAGCCAAGAAGGCGGTTATGGCTACACCTTC.

The chain joins TRBV11-2 to TRBJ1-2, with no clear D. Germline V gene data show CDR1 as SGHAT and CDR2 as FQNNGV. Trimming removed 1 base from V and 4 bases from J, with 1 base in between. The CDR3 has 11 amino acids. The CDR3 loop is CASSLAYGYTF. The CDR3 DNA reads TGTGCCAGCAGCTTAGCCTATGGCTACACCTTC.

The V and J genes are TRBV24-1 and TRBJ2-1; 8 bases are a match to TRBD1. Trimming at V came to 1 base and at J to 4 bases, leaving 5 bases not matched to a gene. CDR1 KGHDR and CDR2 SFDVKD come from the germline V gene. The CDR3 covers 16 residues. CDR3 coding DNA: TGTGCCACCAGTGATTTTGGTCAGGGGGCGTACAATGAGCAGTTCTTC. Amino acid sequence: CATSDFGQGAYNEQFF.

The gene calls are TRBV6-5 and TRBJ2-5; 11 bases match TRBD2. Germline V gives CDR1 MNHEY, CDR2 SVGAGI. The CDR3 covers 13 residues. After removal of 6 bases from V and 3 bases from J, the junction contained 0 bases not matched to a gene. Here the CDR3 reads CASRGLAEETQYF. In nucleotides, the CDR3 is TGTGCCAGCAGGGGACTAGCGGAAGAGACCCAGTACTTC.

The chain combines TRBV7-2 with TRBJ1-1, with a possible D match to TRBD1 (6 bases). The ends were cut back, 4 bases at V and 2 bases at J, with 8 bases in the middle. In germline, CDR1 is SGHTA, CDR2 FQGNSA. The CDR3 covers 13 residues. CDR3 loop: CASSSDRNTEAFF. The CDR3 DNA is TGTGCCAGCAGCTCGGACAGAAACACTGAAGCTTTCTTT.

This clone has just one count. The chain employs TRBV2 and TRBJ2-7; D is possibly TRBD1 (6 bases). The CDR3 has 14 amino acids. CDR1 is SNHLY and CDR2 is FYNNEI in the germline V gene. V lost 11 bases, J lost 0 bases, and 17 bases lay in between. The CDR3 sequence: CAYVRSDSSYEQYF. In nucleotides, the CDR3 is TGTGCCTATGTCCGATCGGACAGCTCCTACGAGCAGTACTTC.

The chain combines TRBV30 with TRBJ1-5; D is unclear. CDR1 and CDR2 from the germline V gene are GTSNPN and SVGIG (reference sequence). V lost 0 bases and J 4 bases, leaving 7 bases between the germline ends. CDR3 size: 13 residues. Written as DNA, the CDR3 is TGTGCCTGGAGTGTACTGAATAATCAGCCCCAGCATTTT. Translating gives CAWSVLNNQPQHF.

The V gene is TRBV15, the J gene TRBJ2-5, with D perhaps matching TRBD2 (7 bases). The germline V gene encodes CDR1 LNHNV and CDR2 YYDKDF (reference sequence). The CDR3 spans 14 residues. Trimming removed 5 bases from V and 3 bases from J, with 13 bases in between. CDR3 sequence: CATSRGGREETQYF. In nucleotides, the CDR3 is TGTGCCACCAGCCGCGGGGGCCGGGAAGAGACCCAGTACTTC. The variable domain in full, with the rest retrieved from reference TRBV15 and TRBJ2-5, is DAMVIQNPRYQVTQFGKPVTLSCSQTLNHNVMYWYQQKSSQAPKLLFHYYDKDFNNEADTPDNFQSRRPNTSFCFLDIRSPGLGDTAMYLCATSRGGREETQYFGPGTRLLVL.

CDR3 in amino acids: CASSYLRVNTGELFF. CDR3 DNA sequence: TGTGCCAGCAGTTACCTAAGGGTTAACACCGGGGAGCTGTTTTTT. The chain recombines TRBV6-2 or TRBV6-3 with TRBJ2-2; D is unresolved. The CDR3 extends over 15 amino acids. The germline V gene encodes CDR1 MNHEY and CDR2 SVGEGT. Trimming left V 2 bases short and J 2 bases short, with 9 bases between.

The rearrangement joins TRBV24-1 to TRBJ1-2; 8 bases fit TRBD1. V shed 4 bases and J 5 bases; nucleotides not matched to a gene: 8. The CDR3 has 15 amino acids. Germline V gene sequence: CDR1 KGHDR, CDR2 SFDVKD. Here the CDR3 reads CATSDPGQDLYGYTF. DNA for the CDR3: TGTGCCACCAGTGACCCGGGACAGGACCTATATGGCTACACCTTC.

The chain is built from TRBV28 and TRBJ2-6, with D perhaps matching TRBD2 (5 bases). The V and J ends lost 4 bases and 2 bases respectively, with 12 bases between them. Germline lookup yields CDR1 MDHEN and CDR2 SYDVKM. The length of the CDR3 is 16 residues. The CDR3: CASSSLRRAGANVLTF. In DNA, the CDR3 is TGTGCCAGCAGTTCCCTCCGGCGGGCTGGGGCCAACGTCCTGACTTTC.

The CDR3 DNA reads as TGTGCCAGCACCGTAGACAGCTATGGCTACACCTTC. Translated, it gives CASTVDSYGYTF. The chain is built from TRBV5-6 and TRBJ1-2; tentative D call: TRBD1 (5 bases). CDR1 is SGHDT, CDR2 YYEEEE, per germline. Trimming removed 6 bases from V and 4 bases from J, with 10 bases in between. The CDR3 sequence is 12 residues long.

V gene TRBV27 combines with J gene TRBJ1-6; a weak D match, TRBD1 (5 bases). Germline assignment: CDR1 MNHEY and CDR2 SMNVEV (reference sequence). With 4 bases removed from V and 7 bases from J, the gap between germline ends came to 11 bases. The CDR3 has 14 residues. CDR3 in amino acids: CASSSGRENSPLHF. CDR3 nucleotides: TGTGCCAGCAGTTCAGGCAGGGAGAATTCACCCCTCCACTTT.

This chain connects TRBV4-1 to TRBJ2-3, with 11 bases identical to TRBD2. The germline V gene encodes CDR1 MGHRA and CDR2 YSYEKL. After removal of 0 bases from V and 1 base from J, the junction contained 6 bases not matched to a gene. CDR3 length equals 18 residues. The CDR3 spells CASSQDVVAGGGTDTQYF. The CDR3 DNA sequence: TGCGCCAGCAGCCAAGATGTAGTAGCGGGGGGGGGCACAGATACGCAGTATTTT.